The 4 T cell receptor beta chains below come from one sample, sequenced in a study of human T cells and chemical hapten exposure. The time point is: healthy volunteer bleed at 2 weeks. Extraction yielded total RNA from whole blood (unfractionated). TCRdb itself ran the RACE reads through MiXCR, one entry per CDR3 protein. Here the sample spans about 45,000 distinct CDR3 sequences, about 4.1% being singletons. Sequenced input: whole blood. The origin of the receptors is a human donor in good health. Some clones in this sample may be carry-over from other donors' samples.

About this clonotype: One base away lies a much larger clone, so this may be a sequencing read error. The CDR3 spells CDSSLTYEQYF. As DNA, the CDR3 is TGTGACAGCAGCCTTACGTACGAGCAGTACTTC. V is TRBV7-9 and J is TRBJ2-7; D unresolved. The CDR3 has 11 residues. CDR1 is SEHNR, CDR2 FQNEAQ, per germline (reference sequence). Looking up the rest from reference TRBV7-9 and TRBJ2-7 gives the full variable domain: DTGVSQNPRHKITKRGQNVTFRCDPISEHNRLYWYRQTLGQGPEFLTYFQNEAQLEKSRLLSDRFSAERPKGSFSTLEIQRTEQGDSAMYLCDSSLTYEQYFGPGTRLTVT.

This clonotype occurred many times. The CDR3 DNA reads as TGCGCCAGCAGCCGACAGGGGGCTGGAAACACCATATATTTT. Encoded protein: CASSRQGAGNTIYF. The chain is built from TRBV5-1 and TRBJ1-3, with 9 nucleotides matching TRBD1. The CDR3 extends over 14 amino acids. In germline, CDR1 is SGHRS, CDR2 YFSETQ. The J segment lost 2 bases and the V segment lost 4 bases, leaving 1 base of the junction unmatched.

The sample holds many counts of this clonotype. The chain carries TRBV28 and TRBJ1-5, with D unresolved. V dropped 6 bases and J dropped 4 bases, with 16 bases sitting between them. This CDR3 has 15 residues. CDR1 and CDR2 from the germline V gene are MDHEN and SYDVKM. CDR3 in DNA: TGTGCCAGCAGCTCACCGATAGCTGGGAATCAGCCCCAGCATTTT. Amino acid sequence: CASSSPIAGNQPQHF.

The chain is built from TRBV12-3 or TRBV12-4 and TRBJ2-7, with D unresolved. V was trimmed by 3 bases and J by 4 bases, leaving 10 bases between them. CDR3 length: 13 amino acids. The CDR3 DNA reads TGTGCCAGCAGTTTTTCGGAAGGATACGAGCAGTACTTC. This encodes CASSFSEGYEQYF.